This record looks at one T cell receptor (beta chain) sequence and its context. The data belong to a study of cytomegalovirus exposure and HLA in healthy donors. The CDR3 has 15 residues. Germline trimming cut 4 bases from V and 5 bases from J; bases unmatched to any gene: 10. The germline V gene has CDR1 MNHNS and CDR2 SASEGT. Researchers ran the PCR with 60 Vbeta and 13 Jbeta primers. Here immunoSEQ multiplex PCR was the method, and the copy in TCRdb shows in-frame clones only, minus some. This sample has roughly 230,000 clones, with around 80% found just once. The chain carries TRBV6-1 and TRBJ1-2; 7 bases fit TRBD1. This receptor was taken from a boy younger than 18 in good health and CMV-seronegative. Sequencing used PBMCs. The CDR3, as DNA: TGTGCCAGCAGTGGGGACAGTCTCAGGGAGTATGGCTACACCTTC. It encodes CASSGDSLREYGYTF.